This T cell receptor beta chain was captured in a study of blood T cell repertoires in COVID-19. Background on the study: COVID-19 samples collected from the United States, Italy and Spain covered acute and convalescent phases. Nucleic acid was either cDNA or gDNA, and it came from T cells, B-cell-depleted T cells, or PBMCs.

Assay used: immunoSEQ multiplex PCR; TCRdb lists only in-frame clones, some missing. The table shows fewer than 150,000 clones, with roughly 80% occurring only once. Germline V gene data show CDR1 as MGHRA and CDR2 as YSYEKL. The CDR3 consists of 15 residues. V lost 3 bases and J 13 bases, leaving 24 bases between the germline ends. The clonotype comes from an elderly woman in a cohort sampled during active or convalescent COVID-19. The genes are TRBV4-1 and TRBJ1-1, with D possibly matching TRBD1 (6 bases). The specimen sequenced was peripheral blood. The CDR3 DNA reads TGCGCCAGCAGCCAGACAGGTTCCTTGGGCGAATGGGATTTCTTT. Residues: CASSQTGSLGEWDFF.